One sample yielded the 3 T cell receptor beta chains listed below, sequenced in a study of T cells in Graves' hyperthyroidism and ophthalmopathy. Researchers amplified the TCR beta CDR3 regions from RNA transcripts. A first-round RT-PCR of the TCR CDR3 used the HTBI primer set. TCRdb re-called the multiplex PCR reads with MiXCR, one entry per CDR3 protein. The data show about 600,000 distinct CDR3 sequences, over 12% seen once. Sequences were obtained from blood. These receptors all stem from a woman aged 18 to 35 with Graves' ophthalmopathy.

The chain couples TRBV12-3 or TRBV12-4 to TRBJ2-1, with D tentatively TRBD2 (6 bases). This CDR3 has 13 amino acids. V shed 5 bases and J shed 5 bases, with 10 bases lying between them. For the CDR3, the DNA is TGTGCCAGCAGTCCCGGGACTCACAATGAGCAGTTCTTC. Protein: CASSPGTHNEQFF.

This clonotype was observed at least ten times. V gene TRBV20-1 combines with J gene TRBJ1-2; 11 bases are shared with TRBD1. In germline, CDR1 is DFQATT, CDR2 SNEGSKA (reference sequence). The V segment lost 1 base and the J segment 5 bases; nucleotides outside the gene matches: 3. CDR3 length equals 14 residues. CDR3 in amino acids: CSARGTGGAYGYTF. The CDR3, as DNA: TGCAGTGCTAGAGGGACAGGGGGCGCTTATGGCTACACCTTC.

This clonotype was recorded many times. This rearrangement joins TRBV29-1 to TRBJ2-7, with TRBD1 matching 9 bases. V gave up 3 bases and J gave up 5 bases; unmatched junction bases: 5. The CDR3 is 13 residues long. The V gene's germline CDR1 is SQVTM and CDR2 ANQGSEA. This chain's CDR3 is CSVEPGQGNEQYF. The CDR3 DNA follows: TGCAGCGTTGAGCCGGGACAGGGCAACGAGCAGTACTTC.